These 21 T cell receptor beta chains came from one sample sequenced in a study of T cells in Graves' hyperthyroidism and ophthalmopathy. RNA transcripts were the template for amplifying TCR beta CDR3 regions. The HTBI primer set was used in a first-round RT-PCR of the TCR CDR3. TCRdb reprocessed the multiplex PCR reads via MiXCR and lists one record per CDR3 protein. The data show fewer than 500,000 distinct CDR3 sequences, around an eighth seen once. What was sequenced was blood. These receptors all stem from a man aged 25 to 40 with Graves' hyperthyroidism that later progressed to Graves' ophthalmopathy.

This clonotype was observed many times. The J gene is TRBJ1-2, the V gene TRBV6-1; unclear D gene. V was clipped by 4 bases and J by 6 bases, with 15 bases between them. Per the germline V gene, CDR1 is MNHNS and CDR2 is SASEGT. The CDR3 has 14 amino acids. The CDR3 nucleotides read TGTGCCAGCAGTGCAGCCGGGGAATACAATGGCTACACCTTC. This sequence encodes CASSAAGEYNGYTF.

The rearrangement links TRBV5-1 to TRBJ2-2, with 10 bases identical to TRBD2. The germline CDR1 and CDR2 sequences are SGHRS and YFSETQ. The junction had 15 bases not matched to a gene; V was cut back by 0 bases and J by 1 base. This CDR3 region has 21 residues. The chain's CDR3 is CASSLAHSFSGGLRNTGELFF. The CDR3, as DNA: TGCGCCAGCAGCTTGGCCCACTCCTTTAGCGGGGGGCTCAGGAACACCGGGGAGCTGTTTTTT.

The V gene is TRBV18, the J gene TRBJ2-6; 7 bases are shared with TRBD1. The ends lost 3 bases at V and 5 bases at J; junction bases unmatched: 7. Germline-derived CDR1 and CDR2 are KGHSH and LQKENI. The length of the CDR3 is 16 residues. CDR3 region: CASSPMTGYRANVLTF. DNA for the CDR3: TGTGCCAGCTCACCGATGACAGGGTATCGGGCCAACGTCCTGACTTTC.

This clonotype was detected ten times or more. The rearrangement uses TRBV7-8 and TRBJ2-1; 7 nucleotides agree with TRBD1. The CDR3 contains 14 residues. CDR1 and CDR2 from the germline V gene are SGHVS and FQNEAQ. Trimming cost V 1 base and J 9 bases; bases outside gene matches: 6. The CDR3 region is CASSLVDRDGEQFF. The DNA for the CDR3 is TGTGCCAGCAGCTTAGTAGACAGGGACGGTGAGCAGTTCTTC.

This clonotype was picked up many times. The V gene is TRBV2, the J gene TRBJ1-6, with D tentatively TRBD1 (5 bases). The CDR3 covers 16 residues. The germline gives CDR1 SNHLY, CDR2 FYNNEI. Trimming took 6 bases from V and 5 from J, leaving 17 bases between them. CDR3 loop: CASSFEDNRDNSPLHF. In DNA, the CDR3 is TGTGCCAGCAGCTTTGAGGACAATCGGGATAATTCACCCCTCCACTTT.

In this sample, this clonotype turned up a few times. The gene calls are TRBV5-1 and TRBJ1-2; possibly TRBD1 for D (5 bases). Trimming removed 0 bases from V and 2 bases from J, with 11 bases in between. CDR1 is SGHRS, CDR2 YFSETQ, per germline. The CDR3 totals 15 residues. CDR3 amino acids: CASSLDQGGNYGYTF. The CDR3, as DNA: TGCGCCAGCAGCTTGGATCAGGGCGGGAACTATGGCTACACCTTC.

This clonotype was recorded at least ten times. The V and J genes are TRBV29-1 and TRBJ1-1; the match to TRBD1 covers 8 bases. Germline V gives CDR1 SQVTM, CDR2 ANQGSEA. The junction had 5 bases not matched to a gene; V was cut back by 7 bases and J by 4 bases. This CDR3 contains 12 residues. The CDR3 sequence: CSGRQGITEAFF. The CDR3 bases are TGCAGCGGTCGACAGGGGATCACTGAAGCTTTCTTT.

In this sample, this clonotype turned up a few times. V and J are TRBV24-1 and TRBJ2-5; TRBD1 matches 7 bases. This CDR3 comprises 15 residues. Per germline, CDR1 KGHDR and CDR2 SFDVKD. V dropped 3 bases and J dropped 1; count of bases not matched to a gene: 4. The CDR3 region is CATSDRQGFQETQYF. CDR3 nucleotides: TGTGCCACCAGTGATCGACAGGGCTTCCAAGAGACCCAGTACTTC.

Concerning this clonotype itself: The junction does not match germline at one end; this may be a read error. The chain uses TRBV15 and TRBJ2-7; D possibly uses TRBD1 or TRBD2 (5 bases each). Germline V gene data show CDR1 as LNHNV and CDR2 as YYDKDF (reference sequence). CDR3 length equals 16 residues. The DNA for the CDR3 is TGTGCCACCGGCAGAGGGACGTTGGCCCACCCTCTAGGGCAGTACTTC. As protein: CATGRGTLAHPLGQYF.

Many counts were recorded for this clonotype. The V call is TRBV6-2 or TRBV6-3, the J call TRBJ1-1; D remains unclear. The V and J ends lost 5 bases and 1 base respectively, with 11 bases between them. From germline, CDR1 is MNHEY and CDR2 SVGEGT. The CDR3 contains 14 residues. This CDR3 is CASSNPTANTEAFF. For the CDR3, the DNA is TGTGCCAGCAGTAACCCCACAGCGAACACTGAAGCTTTCTTT.

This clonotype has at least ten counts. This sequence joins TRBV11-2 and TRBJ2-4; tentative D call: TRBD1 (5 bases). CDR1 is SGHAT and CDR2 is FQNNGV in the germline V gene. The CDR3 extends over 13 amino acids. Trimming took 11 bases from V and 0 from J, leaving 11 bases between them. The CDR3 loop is CASEGVAKNIQYF. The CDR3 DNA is TGTGCCTCGGAAGGGGTAGCCAAAAACATTCAGTACTTC. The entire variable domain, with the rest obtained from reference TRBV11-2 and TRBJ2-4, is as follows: EAGVAQSPRYKIIEKRQSVAFWCNPISGHATLYWYQQILGQGPKLLIQFQNNGVVDDSQLPKDRFSAERLKGVDSTLKIQPAKLEDSAVYLCASEGVAKNIQYFGAGTRLSVL.

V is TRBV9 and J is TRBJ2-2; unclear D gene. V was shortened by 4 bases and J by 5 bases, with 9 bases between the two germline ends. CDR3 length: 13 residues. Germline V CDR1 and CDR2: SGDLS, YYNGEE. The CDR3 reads CASSYVGTGELFF. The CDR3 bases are TGTGCCAGCAGCTACGTGGGGACCGGGGAGCTGTTTTTT. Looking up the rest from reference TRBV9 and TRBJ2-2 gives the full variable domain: DSGVTQTPKHLITATGQRVTLRCSPRSGDLSVYWYQQSLDQGLQFLIQYYNGEERAKGNILERFSAQQFPDLHSELNLSSLELGDSALYFCASSYVGTGELFFGEGSRLTVL.

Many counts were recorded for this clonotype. The CDR3 DNA sequence: TGTGCCAGCAGTCTCCTACGACAAGAAAAACTGTTTTTT. This gives the protein CASSLLRQEKLFF. The rearrangement links TRBV12-3 or TRBV12-4 to TRBJ1-4, with D unresolved. This CDR3 comprises 13 residues. Trimming shortened V by 5 bases and J by 8 bases, and 12 bases separated the two germline ends.

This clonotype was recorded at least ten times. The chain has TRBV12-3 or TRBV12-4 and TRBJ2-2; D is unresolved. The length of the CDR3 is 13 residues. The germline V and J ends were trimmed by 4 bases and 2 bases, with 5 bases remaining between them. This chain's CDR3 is CASSSLNTGELFF. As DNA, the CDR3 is TGTGCCAGCAGTTCACTTAACACCGGGGAGCTGTTTTTT.

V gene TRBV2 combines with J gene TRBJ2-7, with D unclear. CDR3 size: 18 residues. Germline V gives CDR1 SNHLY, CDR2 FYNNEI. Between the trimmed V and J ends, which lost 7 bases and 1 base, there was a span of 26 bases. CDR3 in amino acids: CASTFPSSFPQWSYEQYV. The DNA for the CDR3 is TGTGCCAGCACCTTCCCCAGTTCTTTCCCCCAATGGTCCTACGAGCAGTACGTC.

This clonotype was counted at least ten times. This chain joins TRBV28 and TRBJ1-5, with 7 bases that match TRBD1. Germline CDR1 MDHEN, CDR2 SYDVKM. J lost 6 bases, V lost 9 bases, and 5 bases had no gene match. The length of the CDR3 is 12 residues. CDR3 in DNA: TGTGCCAGTCAACAGGGGCCTCAGCCCCAGCATTTT. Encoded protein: CASQQGPQPQHF.

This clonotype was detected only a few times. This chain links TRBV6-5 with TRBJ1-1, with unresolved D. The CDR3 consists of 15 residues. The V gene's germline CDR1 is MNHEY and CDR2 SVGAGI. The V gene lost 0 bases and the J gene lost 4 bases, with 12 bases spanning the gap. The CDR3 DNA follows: TGTGCCAGCAGTTACTCGTTTGACCCGAGCACTGAAGCTTTCTTT. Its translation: CASSYSFDPSTEAFF.

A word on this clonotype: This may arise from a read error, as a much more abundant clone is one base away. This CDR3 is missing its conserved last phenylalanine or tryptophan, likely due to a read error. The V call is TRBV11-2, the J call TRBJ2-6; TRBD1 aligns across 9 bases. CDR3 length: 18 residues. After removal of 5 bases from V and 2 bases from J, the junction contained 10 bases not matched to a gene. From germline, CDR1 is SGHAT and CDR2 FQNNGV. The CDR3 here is CASSITGGEIPGANVLTC. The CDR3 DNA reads TGTGCCAGCAGCATAACAGGGGGCGAGATTCCTGGGGCCAACGTCCTGACTTGC.

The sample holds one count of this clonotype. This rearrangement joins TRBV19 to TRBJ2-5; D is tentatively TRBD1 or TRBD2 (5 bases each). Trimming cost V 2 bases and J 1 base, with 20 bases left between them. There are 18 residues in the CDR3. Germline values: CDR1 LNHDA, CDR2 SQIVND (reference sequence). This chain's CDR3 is CASSITTRGRRGQETQYF. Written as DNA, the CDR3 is TGTGCCAGTAGTATAACCACTAGGGGCCGACGTGGCCAAGAGACCCAGTACTTC.

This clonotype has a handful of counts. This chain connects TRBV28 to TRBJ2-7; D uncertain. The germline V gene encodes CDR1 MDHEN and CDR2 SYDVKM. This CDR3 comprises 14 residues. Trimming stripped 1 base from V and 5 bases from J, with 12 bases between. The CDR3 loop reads CASSLLTESHEQYF. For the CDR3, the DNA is TGTGCCAGCAGTTTATTGACTGAGAGCCACGAGCAGTACTTC.

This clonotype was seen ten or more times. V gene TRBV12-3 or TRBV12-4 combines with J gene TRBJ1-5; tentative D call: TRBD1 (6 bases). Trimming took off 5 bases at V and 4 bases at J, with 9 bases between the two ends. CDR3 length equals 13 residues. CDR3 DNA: TGTGCCAGCAGTGCACAGGGTAATCAGCCCCAGCATTTT. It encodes CASSAQGNQPQHF.